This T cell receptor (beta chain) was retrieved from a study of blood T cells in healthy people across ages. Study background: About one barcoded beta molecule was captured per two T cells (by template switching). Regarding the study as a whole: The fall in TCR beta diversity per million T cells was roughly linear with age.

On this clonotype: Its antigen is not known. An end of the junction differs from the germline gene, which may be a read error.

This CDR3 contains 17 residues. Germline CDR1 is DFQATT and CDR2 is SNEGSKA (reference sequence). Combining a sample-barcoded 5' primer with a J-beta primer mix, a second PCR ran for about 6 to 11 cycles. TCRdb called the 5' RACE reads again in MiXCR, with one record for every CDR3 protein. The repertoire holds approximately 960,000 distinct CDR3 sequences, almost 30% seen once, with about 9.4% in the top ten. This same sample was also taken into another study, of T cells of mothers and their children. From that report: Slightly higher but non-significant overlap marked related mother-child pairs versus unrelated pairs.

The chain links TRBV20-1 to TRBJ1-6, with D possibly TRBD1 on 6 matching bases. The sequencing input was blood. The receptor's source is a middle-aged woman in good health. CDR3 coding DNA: TGCGGTGCTAGAGATGATCAGGGGTTCCTAGGTAATTCACCCCTCCACTTT. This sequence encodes CGARDDQGFLGNSPLHF.